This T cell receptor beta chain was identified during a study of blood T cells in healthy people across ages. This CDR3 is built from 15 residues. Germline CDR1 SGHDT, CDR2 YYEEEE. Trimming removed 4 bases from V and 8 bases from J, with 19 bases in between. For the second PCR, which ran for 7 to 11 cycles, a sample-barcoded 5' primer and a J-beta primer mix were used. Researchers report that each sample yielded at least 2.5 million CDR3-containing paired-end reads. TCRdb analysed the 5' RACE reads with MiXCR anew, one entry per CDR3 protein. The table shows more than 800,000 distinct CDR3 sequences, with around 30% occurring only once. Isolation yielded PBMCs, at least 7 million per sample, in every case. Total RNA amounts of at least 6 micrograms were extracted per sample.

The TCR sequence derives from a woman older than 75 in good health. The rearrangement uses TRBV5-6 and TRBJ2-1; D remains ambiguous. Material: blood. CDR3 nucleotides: TGTGCCAGCAGCCCGGACCCCCTAACGGGCGATGAGCAGTTCTTC. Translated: CASSPDPLTGDEQFF.